The 25 T cell receptor beta chains listed next were all sequenced from one sample in a study of blood T cell repertoires in COVID-19. The assay was immunoSEQ multiplex PCR, and TCRdb's table has in-frame clones only and misses some. The table shows around 250,000 clones, with less than 85% occurring only once. Material: peripheral blood. The receptors were gathered from a woman aged 18-35 years with acute or convalescent COVID-19.

The chain couples TRBV7-9 to TRBJ2-2; TRBD1 matches 7 bases. The CDR3 totals 17 residues. V lost 4 bases to trimming and J lost 4 bases; unmatched junction nucleotides: 12. Germline-derived CDR1 and CDR2 are SEHNR and FQNEAQ (reference sequence). The CDR3 protein is CASSSGPTGPTTGELFF. Here the CDR3 DNA reads TGTGCCAGCAGCTCCGGTCCGACAGGGCCGACCACCGGGGAGCTGTTTTTT.

This clone has just one count. This chain connects TRBV6-2 or TRBV6-3 to TRBJ1-5; D is perhaps TRBD1 (6 bases). The CDR3 length is 15 residues. Germline V gene lookup returns CDR1 MNHEY and CDR2 SVGEGT. V lost 2 bases, J lost 0 bases, and 8 bases lay in between. CDR3 DNA sequence: TGTGCCAGCAGTTACACAGGGAATAGCAATCAGCCCCAGCATTTT. Protein: CASSYTGNSNQPQHF.

In nucleotides, the CDR3 is TGCGCCAGCAGCTGGAGACTAGCGGGAGCTATCGCAGATACGCAGTATTTT. The encoded protein is CASSWRLAGAIADTQYF. The J gene is TRBJ2-3, the V gene TRBV5-1, with 12 bases identical to TRBD2. CDR1 is SGHRS, CDR2 YFSETQ, per germline. V shed 3 bases and J 4 bases; nucleotides not matched to a gene: 9. The CDR3 runs 17 residues. The full variable domain, in which reference TRBV5-1 and TRBJ2-3 provide the parts outside the CDR3, is KAGVTQTPRYLIKTRGQQVTLSCSPISGHRSVSWYQQTPGQGLQFLFEYFSETQRNKGNFPGRFSGRQFSNSRSEMNVSTLELGDSALYLCASSWRLAGAIADTQYFGPGTRLTVL.

This clone was observed a few times. The chain combines TRBV6-5 with TRBJ2-5; D is undetermined. The CDR3 totals 14 residues. The V end lost 6 bases, the J end lost 5 bases, and 16 bases lay between the germline ends. Germline values: CDR1 MNHEY, CDR2 SVGAGI. CDR3 sequence: CASSPAEAWETQYF. The CDR3, as DNA: TGTGCCAGCAGCCCCGCCGAGGCCTGGGAGACCCAGTACTTC.

V and J are TRBV5-1 and TRBJ2-7, with 9 nucleotides matching TRBD2. With V trimmed by 1 base and J by 5 bases, 7 bases remained unmatched. The CDR3 is 15 residues long. Germline V CDR1 and CDR2: SGHRS, YFSETQ. The CDR3 loop is CASSLPSGMADEQYF. The CDR3, as DNA: TGCGCCAGCAGCTTGCCTAGCGGGATGGCCGACGAGCAGTACTTC.

The chain links TRBV7-2 to TRBJ2-3, with 9 bases that match TRBD2. This CDR3 region has 14 residues. Germline values: CDR1 SGHTA, CDR2 FQGNSA. Trimming took 5 bases from V and 3 from J; bases not matched to a gene: 3. The CDR3 loop reads CASSLGLATDTQYF. CDR3 bases: TGTGCCAGCAGCCTTGGACTAGCGACAGATACGCAGTATTTT.

This chain joins TRBV19 and TRBJ1-5; 7 bases are shared with TRBD1. Germline V gives CDR1 LNHDA, CDR2 SQIVND (reference sequence). The CDR3 consists of 16 residues. V shed 6 bases, J shed 0 bases, and the junction held 8 bases outside the gene matches. CDR3 amino acids: CASRLTQGISNQPQHF. CDR3 DNA sequence: TGTGCCAGTAGGCTCACACAGGGGATTAGCAATCAGCCCCAGCATTTT.

The rearrangement links TRBV6-2 or TRBV6-3 to TRBJ2-7, with TRBD1 identical over 8 bases. In germline, CDR1 is MNHEY, CDR2 SVGEGT. Trimming at V came to 6 bases and at J to 6 bases, leaving 7 bases not matched to a gene. CDR3 length: 13 residues. In DNA form, the CDR3 reads TGTGCCAGCAGCGAGGGACAGGTTACCGAGCAGTACTTC. Its protein product is CASSEGQVTEQYF.

The gene calls are TRBV6-5 and TRBJ2-1, with D perhaps matching TRBD1 (5 bases). Trimming cost V 6 bases and J 0 bases, with 12 bases left between them. CDR1 is MNHEY, CDR2 SVGAGI, per germline. This CDR3 is 15 amino acids long. As DNA, the CDR3 is TGTGCCAGCAGGCACTCCGACAGCTCCTACAATGAGCAGTTCTTC. Translating it yields CASRHSDSSYNEQFF.

This clone was detected only once. V gene TRBV5-1 combines with J gene TRBJ1-3; no definite D call. Germline assignment: CDR1 SGHRS and CDR2 YFSETQ. The CDR3 is made up of 14 amino acids. V was clipped by 0 bases and J by 2 bases, with 6 bases between them. This CDR3 is CASSLGRTGNTIYF. The DNA for the CDR3 is TGCGCCAGCAGCTTGGGCAGAACTGGAAACACCATATATTTT.

The V gene is TRBV7-2, the J gene TRBJ2-1; 7 bases are a match to TRBD2. Trimming at V came to 8 bases and at J to 6 bases, leaving 10 bases not matched to a gene. The CDR3 runs to 14 residues. Germline CDR1 SGHTA, CDR2 FQGNSA. The CDR3 region is CASDPGREFNEQFF. DNA for the CDR3: TGTGCCAGCGACCCTGGGCGGGAGTTCAATGAGCAGTTCTTC.

The chain carries TRBV19 and TRBJ2-7; 8 nucleotides match TRBD1. The CDR3 has 14 residues. The V gene's germline CDR1 is LNHDA and CDR2 SQIVND (reference sequence). V gave up 5 bases and J gave up 1 base; unmatched junction bases: 4. The CDR3 protein is CASSVRDRSYEQYF. CDR3 sequence (DNA): TGTGCCAGTAGTGTGAGGGACAGGTCCTACGAGCAGTACTTC. The full variable domain, completed using reference TRBV19 and TRBJ2-7, is DGGITQSPKYLFRKEGQNVTLSCEQNLNHDAMYWYRQDPGQGLRLIYYSQIVNDFQKGDIAEGYSVSREKKESFPLTVTSAQKNPTAFYLCASSVRDRSYEQYFGPGTRLTVT.

J is TRBJ1-2 and V is TRBV19, with a possible D match to TRBD1 (6 bases). The V and J ends lost 4 bases and 2 bases respectively, with 14 bases between them. Per the germline V gene, CDR1 is LNHDA and CDR2 is SQIVND (reference sequence). The CDR3 contains 15 residues. The CDR3 DNA is TGTGCCAGTAGTAACCCGACAGGAGACAACTATGGCTACACCTTC. Translating gives CASSNPTGDNYGYTF.

The chain carries TRBV4-1 and TRBJ2-7; weak D call: TRBD2 (6 bases). Between the trimmed V and J ends, which lost 1 base and 1 base, there was a span of 14 bases. Germline V gene sequence: CDR1 MGHRA, CDR2 YSYEKL. The CDR3 sequence is 16 residues long. The CDR3 reads CASSQGGLGKSYEQYF. The CDR3 coding sequence is TGCGCCAGCAGCCAAGGGGGACTTGGGAAGTCCTACGAGCAGTACTTC.

The chain joins TRBV28 to TRBJ1-3; TRBD1 agrees at 8 bases. With V trimmed by 4 bases and J by 4 bases, 3 bases remained unmatched. The germline V gene encodes CDR1 MDHEN and CDR2 SYDVKM. The CDR3 length is 14 residues. The CDR3: CASSYRDRGNTIYF. In DNA form, the CDR3 reads TGTGCCAGCAGTTACCGGGACAGGGGAAACACCATATATTTT.

The rearrangement joins TRBV6-5 to TRBJ1-1, with TRBD1 matching over 7 bases. With V trimmed by 5 bases and J by 4 bases, 7 bases remained unmatched. Per the germline V gene, CDR1 is MNHEY and CDR2 is SVGAGI. This CDR3 region has 14 residues. The DNA for the CDR3 is TGTGCCAGCAGTCAGAGGGGGCAGGGCACTGAAGCTTTCTTT. It translates to CASSQRGQGTEAFF.

The rearrangement uses TRBV10-3 and TRBJ1-6; D is perhaps TRBD1 (5 bases). CDR3 length: 12 residues. V was trimmed by 8 bases and J by 10 bases, leaving 12 bases between them. The V gene's germline CDR1 is ENHRY and CDR2 SYGVKD. The CDR3 DNA reads TGTGCCATCCAGGGTTCGAACTCACCCCTCCACTTT. This translates into CAIQGSNSPLHF.

The rearrangement uses TRBV7-9 and TRBJ2-5; the D gene is possibly TRBD1 (5 bases). CDR1 and CDR2 (germline): SEHNR, FQNEAQ (reference sequence). Trimming took 5 bases from V and 5 from J, leaving 15 bases between them. This CDR3 spans 14 amino acids. The CDR3 sequence is CASSTQAMLETQYF. In nucleotides, the CDR3 is TGTGCCAGCAGCACACAGGCGATGCTGGAGACCCAGTACTTC.

To note about this clone: The same CDR3 is also encoded by other DNA sequences in this sample. The chain has TRBV13 and TRBJ2-7; tentative D call: TRBD2 (6 bases). The CDR3 totals 14 residues. Germline V CDR1 and CDR2: PRHDT, FYEKMQ (reference sequence). V shed 1 base and J shed 3 bases, with 10 bases lying between them. The CDR3 reads CASSLDGRSYEQYF. As DNA, the CDR3 is TGTGCCAGCAGCTTAGACGGGAGAAGCTACGAGCAGTACTTC. Drawing the rest from reference TRBV13 and TRBJ2-7, the complete variable domain is AAGVIQSPRHLIKEKRETATLKCYPIPRHDTVYWYQQGPGQDPQFLISFYEKMQSDKGSIPDRFSAQQFSDYHSELNMSSLELGDSALYFCASSLDGRSYEQYFGPGTRLTVT.

This rearrangement joins TRBV12-3 or TRBV12-4 to TRBJ2-5; perhaps TRBD2 as D (6 bases). The CDR3 covers 13 residues. V was clipped by 5 bases and J by 5 bases, with 12 bases between them. CDR3 nucleotides: TGTGCCAGCAGTGGAGGGGCGAGGGAGACCCAGTACTTC. It encodes CASSGGARETQYF.

This chain links TRBV28 with TRBJ2-7; no reliable D call. The CDR3 is made up of 12 amino acids. The germline V gene has CDR1 MDHEN and CDR2 SYDVKM. V dropped 6 bases and J dropped 2 bases, with 8 bases sitting between them. In DNA, the CDR3 is TGTGCCAGCAGGTCTCCCGCCTACGAGCAGTACTTC. This sequence encodes CASRSPAYEQYF.

The chain joins TRBV7-2 to TRBJ2-7; 9 nucleotides match TRBD1. The CDR3 loop spans 18 amino acids. Germline CDR1 reads SGHTA; CDR2 reads FQGNSA. The J segment lost 0 bases and the V segment lost 5 bases, leaving 14 bases of the junction unmatched. CDR3 sequence (DNA): TGTGCCAGCAGCCCCCTGGGGGGACAGGGAACCTTCTCCTACGAGCAGTACTTC. As protein: CASSPLGGQGTFSYEQYF.

This rearrangement joins TRBV7-2 to TRBJ1-2; 7 nucleotides align to TRBD1. The junction had 10 bases not matched to a gene; V was cut back by 5 bases and J by 1 base. This CDR3 has 16 amino acids. CDR1 and CDR2 (germline): SGHTA, FQGNSA. CDR3 bases: TGTGCCAGCAGCCAAAGGGACAGTCGCCTTAACTATGGCTACACCTTC. It yields the protein CASSQRDSRLNYGYTF. The complete variable domain, with remaining parts taken from reference TRBV7-2 and TRBJ1-2, reads GAGVSQSPSNKVTEKGKDVELRCDPISGHTALYWYRQSLGQGLEFLIYFQGNSAPDKSGLPSDRFSAERTGGSVSTLTIQRTQQEDSAVYLCASSQRDSRLNYGYTFGSGTRLTVV.

The chain couples TRBV27 to TRBJ2-7; TRBD1 matches at 7 bases. Germline V lookup: CDR1 MNHEY, CDR2 SMNVEV (reference sequence). With 0 bases clipped from V and 6 bases from J, the junction kept 8 bases outside the gene matches. There are 15 residues in the CDR3. This chain's CDR3 is CASSLSLAGGGEQYF. Here the CDR3 DNA reads TGTGCCAGCAGTTTATCTCTTGCAGGGGGTGGCGAGCAGTACTTC.

The V and J genes are TRBV27 and TRBJ1-1; weak D call: TRBD1 (5 bases). Deletions cut 10 bases from V and 0 bases from J, with 12 bases between. The germline CDR1 and CDR2 sequences are MNHEY and SMNVEV (reference sequence). This CDR3 spans 13 amino acids. The CDR3 protein is CATQTDMNTEAFF. CDR3 DNA sequence: TGTGCCACCCAGACAGACATGAACACTGAAGCTTTCTTT.